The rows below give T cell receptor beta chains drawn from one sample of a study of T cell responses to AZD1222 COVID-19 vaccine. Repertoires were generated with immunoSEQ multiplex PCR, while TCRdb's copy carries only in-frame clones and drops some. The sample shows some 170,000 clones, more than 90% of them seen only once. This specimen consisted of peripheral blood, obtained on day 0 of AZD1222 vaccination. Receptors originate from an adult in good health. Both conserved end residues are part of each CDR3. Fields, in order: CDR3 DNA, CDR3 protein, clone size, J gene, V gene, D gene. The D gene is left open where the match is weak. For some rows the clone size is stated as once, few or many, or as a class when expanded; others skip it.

CDR3nt: TGTGCCAGCAGCTTCGATCAGGGAAACACCATATATTTT; CDR3aa: CASSFDQGNTIYF; abundance: few; j_gene: TRBJ1-3; v_gene: TRBV7-9; d_gene: -
CDR3nt: TGTGCCACCAGTGACCCAGGACAGGGCCCTCCTCCGAATGAGCAGTTCTTC; CDR3aa: CATSDPGQGPPPNEQFF; abundance: -; j_gene: TRBJ2-1; v_gene: TRBV24-1; d_gene: TRBD1
CDR3nt: TGTGCCAGCAGTGAAGCTTACACCTATGGCTACACCTTC; CDR3aa: CASSEAYTYGYTF; abundance: -; j_gene: TRBJ1-2; v_gene: TRBV6-1; d_gene: -
CDR3nt: TGTGCCAGCAGTTTACTGGGGAATGAGCAGTTCTTC; CDR3aa: CASSLLGNEQFF; abundance: few; j_gene: TRBJ2-1; v_gene: TRBV27; d_gene: -
CDR3nt: TGTGCCAGCAGTTACGGCGGCGGGACCACCTACAATGAGCAGTTCTTC; CDR3aa: CASSYGGGTTYNEQFF; abundance: -; j_gene: TRBJ2-1; v_gene: TRBV6-6; d_gene: -
CDR3nt: TGTGCCAGCAGCCTACTACCCGGGACAGGGGCCGGAAACACCATATATTTT; CDR3aa: CASSLLPGTGAGNTIYF; abundance: -; j_gene: TRBJ1-3; v_gene: TRBV9; d_gene: TRBD1
CDR3nt: TGTGCCAGCAGCTTAGCGGGGCGCAATCAGCCCCAGCATTTT; CDR3aa: CASSLAGRNQPQHF; abundance: -; j_gene: TRBJ1-5; v_gene: TRBV7-6; d_gene: -
CDR3nt: TGTGCCAGTAGCCTCGGAGGGGACAGTGAAGCTTTCTTT; CDR3aa: CASSLGGDSEAFF; abundance: once; j_gene: TRBJ1-1; v_gene: TRBV19; d_gene: TRBD1
CDR3nt: TGTGCCAGCAGTGGGAAGGGCATGGATACGCAGTATTTT; CDR3aa: CASSGKGMDTQYF; abundance: -; j_gene: TRBJ2-3; v_gene: TRBV25-1; d_gene: -
CDR3nt: TGTGCCAGCAGCCCGACCCACAGGGGGCAGGGGGCTGAAGCTTTCTTT; CDR3aa: CASSPTHRGQGAEAFF; abundance: -; j_gene: TRBJ1-1; v_gene: TRBV9; d_gene: TRBD1
CDR3nt: TGTGCCAGCAGGCCCGGTGGGGCTGTGACTTTCTTT; CDR3aa: CASRPGGAVTFF; abundance: -; j_gene: TRBJ1-1; v_gene: TRBV7-9; d_gene: -